This passage covers 2 T cell receptor beta chains from one sample sequenced in a study of T cell responses to AZD1222 COVID-19 vaccine. Assay: immunoSEQ multiplex PCR; the TCRdb copy retains only in-frame clones and omits some. The data show roughly 90,000 clones, about 93% seen once. The source was peripheral blood, collected on day 0 of MenACWY control vaccination. The receptors come from an adult in good health.

The rearrangement links TRBV28 to TRBJ1-5; tentatively, D is TRBD1 (6 bases). This CDR3 is 14 amino acids long. CDR1 MDHEN and CDR2 SYDVKM come from the germline V gene. Trimming removed 6 bases from V and 3 bases from J, with 12 bases in between. This CDR3 reads CASRTQGVNQPQHF. The DNA for the CDR3 is TGTGCCAGCAGGACACAGGGTGTCAATCAGCCCCAGCATTTT.

This sequence joins TRBV6-2 or TRBV6-3 and TRBJ2-2, with D possibly TRBD2 on 5 matching bases. Germline V gene data show CDR1 as MNHEY and CDR2 as SVGEGT. The CDR3 totals 13 residues. Trimming took off 2 bases at V and 5 bases at J, with 6 bases between the two ends. Written as DNA, the CDR3 is TGTGCCAGCAGTTACGGGGAGACCGGGGAGCTGTTTTTT. It yields the protein CASSYGETGELFF.